This T cell receptor (beta chain) was retrieved from a study of control samples from healthy donors and cancer patients. Repertoires were generated with immunoSEQ multiplex PCR, while TCRdb's copy carries only in-frame clones and drops some. This sample lists around 190,000 clones; its ten largest clones have around 2%. Specimen: blood. The TCR sequence derives from a woman aged 25-40 years in good health.

The chain's CDR3 is CASSYESGNTIYF. The CDR3, as DNA: TGTGCCAGCAGTTACGAGTCTGGAAACACCATATATTTT. The chain combines TRBV6-6 with TRBJ1-3; D is undetermined. The CDR3 is 13 amino acids. V was pared by 2 bases and J by 1 base, with 3 bases between. Looked up from germline, CDR1 is MNHNY and CDR2 is SVGAGI (reference sequence).